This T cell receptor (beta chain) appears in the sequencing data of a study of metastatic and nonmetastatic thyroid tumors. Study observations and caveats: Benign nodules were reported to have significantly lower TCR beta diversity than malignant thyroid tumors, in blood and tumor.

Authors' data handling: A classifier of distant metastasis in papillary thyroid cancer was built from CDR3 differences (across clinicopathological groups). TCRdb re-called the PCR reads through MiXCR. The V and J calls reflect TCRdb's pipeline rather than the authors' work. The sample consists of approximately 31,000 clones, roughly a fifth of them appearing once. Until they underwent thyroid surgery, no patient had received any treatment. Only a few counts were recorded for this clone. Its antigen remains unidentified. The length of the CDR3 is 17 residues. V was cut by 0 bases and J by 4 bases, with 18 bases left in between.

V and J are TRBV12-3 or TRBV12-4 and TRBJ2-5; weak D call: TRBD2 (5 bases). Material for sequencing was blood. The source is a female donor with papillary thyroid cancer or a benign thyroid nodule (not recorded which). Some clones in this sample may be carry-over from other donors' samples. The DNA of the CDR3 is TGTGCCAGCAGTTTAGCGCTGACTACTAAACGACGAGAGACCCAGTACTTC. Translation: CASSLALTTKRRETQYF.